This T cell receptor (beta chain) was identified in a study of blood T cell repertoires in COVID-19. Study-wide background: Acute-phase and convalescent COVID-19 samples originated in the United States, Italy and Spain. Sources were T cells, B-cell-depleted T cells, or PBMCs; the material itself was cDNA or gDNA.

Original processing methods: Using reference gene primer amplification, nucleated cell counts were estimated. Assay used: immunoSEQ multiplex PCR; TCRdb lists only in-frame clones, some missing. D and trimming were read from the DNA, whereas the V and J calls and clone size are those reported in that table. This sample yields about 73,000 clones, of which 73% are seen a single time; approximately 20% belongs to the top ten. Trimming cost V 6 bases and J 3 bases; bases outside gene matches: 7. Germline values: CDR1 SEHNR, CDR2 FQNEAQ (reference sequence). The CDR3 has 14 residues. The rearrangement links TRBV7-9 to TRBJ2-7, with 8 positions matching TRBD1. The TCR was taken from a man in his sixties with acute or convalescent COVID-19. Sequencing input: peripheral blood. CDR3 loop: CASSSPGQDYEQYV. CDR3 DNA: TGTGCCAGCAGTTCCCCGGGACAGGACTACGAGCAGTACGTC.